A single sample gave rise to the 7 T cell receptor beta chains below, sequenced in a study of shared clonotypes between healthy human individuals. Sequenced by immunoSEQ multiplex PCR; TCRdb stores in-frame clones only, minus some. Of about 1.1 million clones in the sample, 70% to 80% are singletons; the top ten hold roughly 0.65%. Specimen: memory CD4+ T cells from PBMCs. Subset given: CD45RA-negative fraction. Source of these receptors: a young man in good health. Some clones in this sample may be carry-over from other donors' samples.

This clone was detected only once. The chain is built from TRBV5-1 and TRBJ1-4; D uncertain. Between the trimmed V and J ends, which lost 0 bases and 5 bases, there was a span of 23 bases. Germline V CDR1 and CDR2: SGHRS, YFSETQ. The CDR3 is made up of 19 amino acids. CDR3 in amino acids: CASSLATSSVSAGNEKLFF. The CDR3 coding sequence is TGCGCCAGCAGCTTGGCGACGTCTTCGGTCTCCGCGGGAAATGAAAAACTGTTTTTT.

This chain's CDR3 is CASSADISGNTIYF. The CDR3 DNA follows: TGTGCCAGCAGTGCGGACATATCTGGAAACACCATATATTTT. The V and J genes are TRBV25-1 and TRBJ1-3; possibly TRBD1 for D (5 bases). Germline loops: CDR1 MGHDK, CDR2 SYGVNS. V was cut by 4 bases and J by 1 base, with 8 bases left in between. CDR3 length equals 14 residues.

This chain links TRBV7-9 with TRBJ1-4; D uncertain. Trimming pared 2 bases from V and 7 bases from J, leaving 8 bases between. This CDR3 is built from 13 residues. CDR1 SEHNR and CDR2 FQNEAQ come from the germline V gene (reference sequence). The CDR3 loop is CASSLSRTEKLFF. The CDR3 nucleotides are TGTGCCAGCAGCTTAAGCCGTACTGAAAAACTGTTTTTT.

The CDR3 region has the DNA TGTGCCAGCAGAACCCCTAGGGGTATAAGTGCCAAAAACATTCAGTACTTC. Its translation is CASRTPRGISAKNIQYF. The chain uses TRBV28 and TRBJ2-4, with D possibly matching TRBD1 (5 bases). Germline V gene lookup returns CDR1 MDHEN and CDR2 SYDVKM. With 6 bases removed from V and 1 base from J, the gap between germline ends came to 19 bases. The CDR3 contains 17 residues. Together with reference TRBV28 and TRBJ2-4, the CDR3 gives the full variable domain: DVKVTQSSRYLVKRTGEKVFLECVQDMDHENMFWYRQDPGLGLRLIYFSYDVKMKEKGDIPEGYSVSREKKERFSLILESASTNQTSMYLCASRTPRGISAKNIQYFGAGTRLSVL.

The CDR3 DNA follows: TGTGCCAGCAGTTCTGGTAGTGTGGGGACTGAAGCTTTCTTT. Amino acid sequence: CASSSGSVGTEAFF. The chain has TRBV28 and TRBJ1-1, with D hard to call. Germline V gene lookup returns CDR1 MDHEN and CDR2 SYDVKM. The CDR3 totals 14 residues. V lost 4 bases to trimming and J lost 5 bases, with 14 bases between them.

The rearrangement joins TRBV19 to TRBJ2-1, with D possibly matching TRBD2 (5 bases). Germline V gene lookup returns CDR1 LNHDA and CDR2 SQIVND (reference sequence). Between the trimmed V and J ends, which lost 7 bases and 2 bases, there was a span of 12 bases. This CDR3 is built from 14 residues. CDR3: CASTRGEPYNEQFF. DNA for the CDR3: TGTGCCAGTACCCGTGGGGAGCCCTACAATGAGCAGTTCTTC.

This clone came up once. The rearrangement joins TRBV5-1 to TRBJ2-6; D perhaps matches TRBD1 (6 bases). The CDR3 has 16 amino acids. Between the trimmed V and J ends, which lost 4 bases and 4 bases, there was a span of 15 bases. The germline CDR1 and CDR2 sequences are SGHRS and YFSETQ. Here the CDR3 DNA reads TGCGCCAGCAGCCTACTTACAGGGCCCGGGGCCAACGTCCTGACTTTC. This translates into CASSLLTGPGANVLTF.